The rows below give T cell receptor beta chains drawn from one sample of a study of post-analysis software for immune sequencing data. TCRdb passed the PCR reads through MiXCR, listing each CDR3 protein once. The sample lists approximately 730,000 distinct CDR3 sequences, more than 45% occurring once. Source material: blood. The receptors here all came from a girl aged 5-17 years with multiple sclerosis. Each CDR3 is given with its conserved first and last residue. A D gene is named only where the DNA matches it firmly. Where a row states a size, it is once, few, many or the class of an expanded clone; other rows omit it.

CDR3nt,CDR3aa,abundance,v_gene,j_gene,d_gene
TGTGCCAGCAGCTTAAATACGGTGGACAATGAGCAGTTCTTC,CASSLNTVDNEQFF,-,TRBV7-3,TRBJ2-1,-
TGTGCCAGCAGTTTAGGGCTAGAATACGAGCAGTACTTC,CASSLGLEYEQYF,-,TRBV28,TRBJ2-7,-
TGCAGTGCTAGCGGGGACAGGGATACGCAGTATTTT,CSASGDRDTQYF,few,TRBV20-1,TRBJ2-3,TRBD1
TGTGCCAGCACGAACGGGGCCTACGCTCACAATGAGCAGTTCTTC,CASTNGAYAHNEQFF,few,TRBV11-1,TRBJ2-1,-
TGCAGCGGAGGTGCGGAGGCTACCATTCAGTACTTC,CSGGAEATIQYF,-,TRBV29-1,TRBJ2-4,-
TGCAGCGTTGAAAAGGGAGGGCTCGGCTACACCTTC,CSVEKGGLGYTF,-,TRBV29-1,TRBJ1-2,-
TGCGCCAGCAGCCAAGATGTCCCCAGCTCCTACGAGCAGTACTTC,CASSQDVPSSYEQYF,-,TRBV4-3,TRBJ2-7,-
TGTGCCAGTAGTATGCTCTGGGATCAGCCCCAGCATTTT,CASSMLWDQPQHF,-,TRBV19,TRBJ1-5,-
TGTGCCAGCAGCTTAGCGGGGAGACAGGGGGCCTACGAGCAGTACTTC,CASSLAGRQGAYEQYF,-,TRBV7-6,TRBJ2-7,TRBD1
TGTGCCAGCAGCCGGGAGAGCAACCTAAAAAACATTCAGTACTTC,CASSRESNLKNIQYF,few,TRBV3-1,TRBJ2-4,-
TGTGCCAGCAGTAAAGACAGGGGTTCCGCAGATACGCAGTATTTT,CASSKDRGSADTQYF,few,TRBV28,TRBJ2-3,TRBD1
TGTGCCAGCAGCTTCGTAAGGACCGGAGAAGAAGAGACCCAGTACTTC,CASSFVRTGEEETQYF,-,TRBV7-9,TRBJ2-5,-
TGTGCCAGCTTCCTGAGCCCCCGGGACAGGCAAAAATTGAACACTGAAGCTTTCTTT,CASFLSPRDRQKLNTEAFF,-,TRBV28,TRBJ1-1,TRBD1
TGTGCCAGCAGTCCAGACACAGATACGCAGTATTTT,CASSPDTDTQYF,many,TRBV6-5,TRBJ2-3,-
TGTGCCAGCAGTGTATGGAGGAGGGATGAGCAGTTCTTC,CASSVWRRDEQFF,-,TRBV25-1,TRBJ2-1,-
TGTGCCAGCAGCCCTTTAACGGGGGTGGGCACTGAAGCTTTCTTT,CASSPLTGVGTEAFF,-,TRBV9,TRBJ1-1,-
TGTGCCACCAGCACTGGGATCCGGGACTATCTCCAGCCTGAGCAGTTCTTC,CATSTGIRDYLQPEQFF,-,TRBV15,TRBJ2-1,TRBD2
TGTGCCAGCAGCGGAAGGACAGGACCTCCCTACGAGCAGTACTTC,CASSGRTGPPYEQYF,-,TRBV7-8,TRBJ2-7,TRBD1
TGCAGCGTGTACCAGGCGGCTGAAGCTTTCTTT,CSVYQAAEAFF,-,TRBV29-1,TRBJ1-1,-
TGTGCCAGCAGCCTCAATCGACTAGCGGAATACAATGAGCAGTTCTTC,CASSLNRLAEYNEQFF,-,TRBV7-2,TRBJ2-1,TRBD2
TGTGCCAGCAGTTATACTAGCGGGGCCTACGAGCAGTACTTC,CASSYTSGAYEQYF,-,TRBV28,TRBJ2-7,TRBD2
TGCAGCGTTGAAGACTGGACTAGCGGGGCCTACAATGAGCAGTTCTTC,CSVEDWTSGAYNEQFF,-,TRBV29-1,TRBJ2-1,TRBD2
TGTGCCAGCAGCGTAGCGCTAGCGGGAGTGGGGGAGACCCAGTACTTC,CASSVALAGVGETQYF,-,TRBV9,TRBJ2-5,TRBD2
TGCGCCAGCAGCCGAGGTGAAGGGGTGCTCGAGCAGTACTTC,CASSRGEGVLEQYF,few,TRBV5-1,TRBJ2-7,-
TGTGCCAGCACCGAGCGGAGAGATACGCAGTATTTT,CASTERRDTQYF,-,TRBV7-2,TRBJ2-3,-
TGTGCCAGCAGCCCTGGAATATCTAACACTGAAGCTTTCTTT,CASSPGISNTEAFF,-,TRBV7-9,TRBJ1-1,-
TGTGCCAGCAGCTTAAGTGGCAGCCCATCGAACACTGAAGCTTTCTTT,CASSLSGSPSNTEAFF,-,TRBV7-9,TRBJ1-1,-
TGTGCCAGCAGCCACGTGGGCAACAATGAGCAGTTCTTC,CASSHVGNNEQFF,-,TRBV14,TRBJ2-1,-
TGTGCCAGCTCACCACGGGAGCCGGGGGTGGGGAACACTGAAGCTTTCTTT,CASSPREPGVGNTEAFF,-,TRBV18,TRBJ1-1,-
TGCAGCGTTCTCGTTCGGGGACACCAAGAGACCCAGTACTTC,CSVLVRGHQETQYF,-,TRBV29-1,TRBJ2-5,-
TGTGCCAGCAGTCCTTGGGGAACCTTCTCCTACAATGAGCAGTTCTTC,CASSPWGTFSYNEQFF,-,TRBV12-3/TRBV12-4,TRBJ2-1,-